The 2 T cell receptor beta chains listed next were all sequenced from one sample in a study of identical twins. TCRdb fed the 5' RACE reads into MiXCR, producing one record per CDR3 protein. The table shows a few hundred thousand distinct CDR3 sequences, with approximately 10% occurring only once. In addition, the sample was reused for a study of yellow fever vaccine responses in identical twins.

Sequenced material: PBMCs. These receptor sequences come from a woman aged 18 to 35 in good health.

This clonotype was recorded at least ten times. In DNA form, the CDR3 reads TGTGCCAGCAGCCTTCCCGGAGGCCAAGAGACCCAGTACTTC. Amino acid sequence: CASSLPGGQETQYF. This rearrangement joins TRBV4-2 to TRBJ2-5, with a weak D call TRBD2 (5 bases). The V end lost 4 bases, the J end lost 1 base, and 10 bases lay between the germline ends. In germline, CDR1 is LGHNA, CDR2 YNFKEQ. The CDR3 loop spans 14 amino acids.

Only a few counts were recorded for this clonotype. V gene TRBV7-8 combines with J gene TRBJ2-7; tentative D call: TRBD1 (6 bases). Germline CDR1 and CDR2: SGHVS and FQNEAQ. V dropped 2 bases and J dropped 0 bases, with 20 bases sitting between them. This CDR3 is 18 amino acids long. The CDR3 here is CASSLPRDGQTFSYEQYF. CDR3 nucleotides: TGTGCCAGCAGCTTACCGCGAGACGGACAGACATTCTCCTACGAGCAGTACTTC. Complete variable domain (other parts from reference TRBV7-8 and TRBJ2-7): GAGVSQSPRYKVAKRGQDVALRCDPISGHVSLFWYQQALGQGPEFLTYFQNEAQLDKSGLPSDRFFAERPEGSVSTLKIQRTQQEDSAVYLCASSLPRDGQTFSYEQYFGPGTRLTVT.